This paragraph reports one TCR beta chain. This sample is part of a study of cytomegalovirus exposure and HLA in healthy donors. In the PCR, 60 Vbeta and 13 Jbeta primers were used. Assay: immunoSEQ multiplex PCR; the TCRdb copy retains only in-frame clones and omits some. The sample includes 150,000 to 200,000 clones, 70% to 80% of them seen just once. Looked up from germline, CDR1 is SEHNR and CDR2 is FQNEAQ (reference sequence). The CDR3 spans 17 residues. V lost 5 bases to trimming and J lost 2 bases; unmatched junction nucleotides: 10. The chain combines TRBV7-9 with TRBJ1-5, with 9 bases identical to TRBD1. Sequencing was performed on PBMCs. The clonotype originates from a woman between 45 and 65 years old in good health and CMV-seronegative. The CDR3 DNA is TGTGCCAGCAGCGCCGGGACAGGGTCATGGGGCAATCAGCCCCAGCATTTT. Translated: CASSAGTGSWGNQPQHF.